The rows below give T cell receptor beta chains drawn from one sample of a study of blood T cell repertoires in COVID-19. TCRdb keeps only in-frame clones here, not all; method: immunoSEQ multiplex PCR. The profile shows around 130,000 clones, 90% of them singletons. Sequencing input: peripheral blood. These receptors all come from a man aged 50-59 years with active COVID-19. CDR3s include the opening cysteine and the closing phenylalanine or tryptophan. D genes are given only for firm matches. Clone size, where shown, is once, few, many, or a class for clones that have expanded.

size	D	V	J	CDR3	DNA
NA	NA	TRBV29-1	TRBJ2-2	CSVLHGGLTGELFF	TGCAGCGTTCTCCACGGGGGTCTCACCGGGGAGCTGTTTTTT
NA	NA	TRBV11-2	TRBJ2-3	CASSLDFSDTQYF	TGTGCCAGCAGCTTAGATTTCTCAGATACGCAGTATTTT
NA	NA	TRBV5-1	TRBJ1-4	CASSLSGQTHEKLFF	TGCGCCAGCAGCTTGAGCGGACAGACTCATGAAAAACTGTTTTTT
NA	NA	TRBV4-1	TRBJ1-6	CASSHRTQSSYNSPLHF	TGCGCCAGCAGCCATCGGACACAAAGCTCCTATAATTCACCCCTCCACTTT
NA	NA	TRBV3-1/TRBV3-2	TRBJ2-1	CASSQVGQGKHNEQFF	TGTGCCAGCAGCCAAGTAGGTCAGGGGAAACACAATGAGCAGTTCTTC
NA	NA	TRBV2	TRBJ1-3	CASSEGTSVSGNTIYF	TGTGCCAGCAGCGAGGGAACCTCAGTCTCTGGAAACACCATATATTTT
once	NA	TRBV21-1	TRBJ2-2	CASSILLAGANTGELFF	TGTGCCAGCAGCATCTTACTAGCGGGGGCGAACACCGGGGAGCTGTTTTTT
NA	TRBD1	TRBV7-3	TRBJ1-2	CASSFEGALGYTF	TGTGCCAGCAGCTTTGAGGGGGCTCTCGGCTACACCTTC
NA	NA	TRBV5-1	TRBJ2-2	CASSFSGPGNTGELFF	TGCGCCAGCAGCTTTTCAGGCCCCGGGAACACCGGGGAGCTGTTTTTT
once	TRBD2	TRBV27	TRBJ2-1	CASSSPGGPYNEQFF	TGTGCCAGCAGTTCTCCGGGGGGGCCCTACAATGAGCAGTTCTTC
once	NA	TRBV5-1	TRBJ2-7	CASSPQGYEQYF	TGCGCCAGCAGCCCACAGGGCTACGAGCAGTACTTC
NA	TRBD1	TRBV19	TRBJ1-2	CASSFRGQGDGYTF	TGTGCCAGTAGCTTCAGAGGACAGGGAGATGGCTACACCTTC
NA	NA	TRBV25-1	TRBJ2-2	CASSEVGRGNTGELFF	TGTGCCAGCAGTGAAGTAGGCAGGGGGAACACCGGGGAGCTGTTTTTT
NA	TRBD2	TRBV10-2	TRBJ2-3	CASSVGAGGDTQYF	TGCGCCAGCAGTGTTGGAGCGGGGGGAGATACGCAGTATTTT
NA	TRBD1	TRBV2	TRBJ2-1	CASSETGQGLYNEQFF	TGTGCCAGCAGTGAAACGGGACAGGGATTATACAATGAGCAGTTCTTC
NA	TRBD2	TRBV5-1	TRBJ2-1	CASSPRLAGDNEQFF	TGCGCCAGCAGCCCTAGACTAGCGGGAGACAATGAGCAGTTCTTC
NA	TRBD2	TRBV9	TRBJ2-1	CASSPGGLAGENEQFF	TGTGCCAGCAGCCCAGGGGGACTAGCGGGGGAGAATGAGCAGTTCTTC
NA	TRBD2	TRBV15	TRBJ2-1	CATSRDRVFGGSMSNEQFF	TGTGCCACCAGCAGAGATCGGGTTTTCGGCGGGAGTATGTCGAATGAGCAGTTCTTC
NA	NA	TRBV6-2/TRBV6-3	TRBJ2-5	CASSYSGQETQYF	TGTGCCAGCAGTTACAGCGGCCAAGAGACCCAGTACTTC
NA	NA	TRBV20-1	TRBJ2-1	CSASASLAPYNEQFF	TGCAGTGCTAGTGCGTCGCTAGCCCCCTACAATGAGCAGTTCTTC
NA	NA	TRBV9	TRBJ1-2	CASSVDQGNYGYTF	TGTGCCAGCAGCGTAGACCAGGGTAACTATGGCTACACCTTC
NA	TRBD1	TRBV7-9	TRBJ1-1	CASRGQGNTEAFF	TGTGCCAGCAGAGGACAGGGGAACACTGAAGCTTTCTTT
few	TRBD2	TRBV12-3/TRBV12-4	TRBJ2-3	CASMRGASDTQYF	TGTGCCAGCATGCGGGGGGCCTCAGATACGCAGTATTTT
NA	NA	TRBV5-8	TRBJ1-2	CASSKSSQGPLAGYTF	TGTGCCAGCAGCAAGAGCTCCCAGGGGCCGCTCGCCGGCTACACCTTC
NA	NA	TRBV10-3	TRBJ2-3	CAISDLDTQYF	TGTGCCATCAGTGATCTAGATACGCAGTATTTT
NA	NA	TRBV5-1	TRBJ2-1	CASSLEGGTHYNEQFF	TGCGCCAGCAGCTTGGAAGGAGGGACCCACTACAATGAGCAGTTCTTC
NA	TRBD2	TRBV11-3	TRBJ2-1	CASSLTLPLAGSSYNEQFF	TGTGCCAGCAGCTTAACCCTCCCCCTAGCGGGAAGCTCCTACAATGAGCAGTTCTTC
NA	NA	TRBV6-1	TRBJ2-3	CASSIGSTDTQYF	TGTGCCAGCAGCATCGGTAGCACAGATACGCAGTATTTT
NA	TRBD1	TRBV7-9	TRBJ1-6	CASSLMGQGHSPLHF	TGTGCCAGCAGCCTTATGGGACAGGGCCATTCACCCCTCCACTTT
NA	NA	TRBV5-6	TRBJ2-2	CASSLRELSMTGELFF	TGTGCCAGCAGCTTAAGGGAGTTGTCAATGACCGGGGAGCTGTTTTTT
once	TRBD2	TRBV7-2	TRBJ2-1	CASSPGGGSGVYNEQFF	TGTGCCAGCAGCCCCGGAGGGGGTAGCGGGGTTTACAATGAGCAGTTCTTC
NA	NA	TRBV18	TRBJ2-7	CASSFLRTASYEQYF	TGTGCCAGCTCTTTCTTACGGACAGCCTCCTACGAGCAGTACTTC
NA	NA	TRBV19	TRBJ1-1	CASSNNREITEAFF	TGTGCCAGTAGTAACAACAGGGAAATAACTGAAGCTTTCTTT
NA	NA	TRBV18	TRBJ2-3	CASSPFTDTQYF	TGTGCCAGCTCACCCTTCACAGATACGCAGTATTTT
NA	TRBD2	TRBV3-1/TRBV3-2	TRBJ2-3	CASSIGLAGGDTQYF	TGTGCCAGCAGCATCGGACTAGCGGGGGGAGATACGCAGTATTTT
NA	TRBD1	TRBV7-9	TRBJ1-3	CASSLAGGKNTIYF	TGTGCCAGCAGCTTAGCAGGGGGCAAAAACACCATATATTTT
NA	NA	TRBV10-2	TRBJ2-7	CASRAERAYEQYF	TGCGCCAGCAGAGCCGAGCGGGCCTACGAGCAGTACTTC
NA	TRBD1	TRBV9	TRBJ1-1	CASSEGTGGAVTEAFF	TGTGCCAGCAGCGAGGGGACAGGGGGCGCAGTCACTGAAGCTTTCTTT
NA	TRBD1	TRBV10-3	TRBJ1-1	CAISELPGGRTEAFF	TGTGCCATCAGTGAGTTGCCAGGGGGCAGGACTGAAGCTTTCTTT
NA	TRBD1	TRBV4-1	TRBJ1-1	CASSQGTGLRGEAFF	TGCGCCAGCAGCCAGGGGACAGGGCTCAGGGGTGAAGCTTTCTTT
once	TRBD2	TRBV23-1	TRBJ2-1	CASSQGSAGGPGNEQFF	TGCGCCAGCAGTCAAGGGTCTGCGGGAGGGCCGGGCAATGAGCAGTTCTTC
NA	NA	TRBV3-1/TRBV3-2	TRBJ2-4	CASSHAGTPGNIQYF	TGTGCCAGCAGCCACGCGGGGACCCCCGGGAACATTCAGTACTTC
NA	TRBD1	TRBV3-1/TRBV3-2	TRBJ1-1	CASSQLDRASEAFF	TGTGCCAGCAGCCAACTCGACAGGGCGTCTGAAGCTTTCTTT
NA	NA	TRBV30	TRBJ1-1	CAGRVRGRVTEAFF	TGTGCCGGGAGGGTTAGGGGCAGGGTGACTGAAGCTTTCTTT
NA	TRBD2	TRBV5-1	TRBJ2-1	CASSLDLPSGYNEQFF	TGCGCCAGCAGCTTGGATCTTCCTAGCGGCTACAATGAGCAGTTCTTC
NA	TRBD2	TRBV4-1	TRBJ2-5	CASSHEPSTSLQETQYF	TGCGCCAGCAGCCACGAACCCTCGACTAGCCTGCAAGAGACCCAGTACTTC
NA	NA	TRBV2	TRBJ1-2	CASMPRGSNYGYTF	TGTGCCAGCATGCCGAGGGGGTCTAACTATGGCTACACCTTC
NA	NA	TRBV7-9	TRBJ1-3	CASSPPGGVMAIYF	TGTGCCAGCAGCCCGCCGGGGGGGGTGATGGCCATATATTTT
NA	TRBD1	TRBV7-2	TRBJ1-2	CASSLGQGGRYIGYTF	TGTGCCAGCAGCCTCGGACAGGGAGGAAGGTATATTGGCTACACCTTC
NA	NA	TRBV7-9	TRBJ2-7	CASSLGQIYEQYF	TGTGCCAGCAGCTTAGGACAAATCTACGAGCAGTACTTC
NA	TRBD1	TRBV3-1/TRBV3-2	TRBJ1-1	CASSRTGDTEAFF	TGTGCCAGCAGTCGAACAGGGGACACTGAAGCTTTCTTT
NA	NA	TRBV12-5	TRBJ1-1	CASVREEGAEAFF	TGTGCTAGTGTCAGAGAGGAGGGTGCTGAAGCTTTCTTT
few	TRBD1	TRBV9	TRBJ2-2	CASSEGQQTGELFF	TGTGCCAGCAGCGAGGGACAGCAAACCGGGGAGCTGTTTTTT
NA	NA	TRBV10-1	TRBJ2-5	CASSESVGGKETQYF	TGCGCCAGCAGTGAGTCGGTAGGAGGAAAAGAGACCCAGTACTTC
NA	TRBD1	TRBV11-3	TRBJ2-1	CASSLGTGGDEQFF	TGTGCCAGCAGCTTAGGGACAGGGGGGGATGAGCAGTTCTTC
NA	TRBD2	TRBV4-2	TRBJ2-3	CASSQDGTSGPTSPDTQYF	TGTGCCAGCAGCCAAGATGGAACTAGCGGGCCGACCTCTCCAGATACGCAGTATTTT
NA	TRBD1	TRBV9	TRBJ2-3	CASSVTPRGQADTQYF	TGTGCCAGCAGTGTGACCCCTAGGGGACAGGCAGATACGCAGTATTTT